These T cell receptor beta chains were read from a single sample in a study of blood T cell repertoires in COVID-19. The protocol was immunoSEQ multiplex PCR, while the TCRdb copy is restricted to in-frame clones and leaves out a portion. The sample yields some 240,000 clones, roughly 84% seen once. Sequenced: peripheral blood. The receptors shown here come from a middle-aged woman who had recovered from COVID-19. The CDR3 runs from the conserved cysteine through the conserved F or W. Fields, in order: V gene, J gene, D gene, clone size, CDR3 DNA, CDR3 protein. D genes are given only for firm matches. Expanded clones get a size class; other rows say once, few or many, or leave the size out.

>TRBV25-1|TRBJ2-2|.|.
TGTGCCAGCAGTGAATTCGGTCAAGGGGAGCTGTTTTTT
CASSEFGQGELFF
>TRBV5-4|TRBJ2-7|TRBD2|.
TGTGCCAGCAGCCCGGGGGGTTCGGGGCCCTACGAGCAGTACTTC
CASSPGGSGPYEQYF
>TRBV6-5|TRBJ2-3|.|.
TGTGCCAGCAGTTACTCCGGAGGGGGGGCAGATACGCAGTATTTT
CASSYSGGGADTQYF
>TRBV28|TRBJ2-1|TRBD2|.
TGTGCCAGCAGTCCACGGACTAGCGGGGGGGCCCGGTACAATGAGCAGTTCTTC
CASSPRTSGGARYNEQFF
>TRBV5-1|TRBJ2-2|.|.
TGCGCCAGCAGTTCAGGGGAAACCGGGGAGCTGTTTTTT
CASSSGETGELFF
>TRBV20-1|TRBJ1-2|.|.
TGCAGTGCTCCTTATAACTATGGCTACACCTTC
CSAPYNYGYTF
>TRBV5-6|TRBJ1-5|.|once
TGTGCCAGCAGCGCGCTACAGGGAGGGGTCAATCAGCCCCAGCATTTT
CASSALQGGVNQPQHF
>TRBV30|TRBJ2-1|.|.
TGTGCCTGGAGCAGGACAGACTACAATGAGCAGTTCTTC
CAWSRTDYNEQFF
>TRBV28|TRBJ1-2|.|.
TGTGCCAGTACAGGCGCGGCAGGCTACACCTTC
CASTGAAGYTF
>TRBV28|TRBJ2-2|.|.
TGTGCCAGCAGTTACAGCGGGCTTAACTTGGGGGAGCTGTTTTTT
CASSYSGLNLGELFF
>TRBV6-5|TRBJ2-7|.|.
TGTGCCAGCAGTCCCAGGCCCCGGGACTACGAGCAGTACTTC
CASSPRPRDYEQYF
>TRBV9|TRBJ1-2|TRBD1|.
TGTGCCAGCAGCCAAACAGGGGGCTGGGGCTACACCTTC
CASSQTGGWGYTF
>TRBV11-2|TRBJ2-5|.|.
TGTGCCAGCAGCAAAAACGGGGAGACCCAGTACTTC
CASSKNGETQYF
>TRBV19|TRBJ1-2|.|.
TGTGCCAGTAGTCGACTGGGAGCTAACTATGGCTACACCTTC
CASSRLGANYGYTF
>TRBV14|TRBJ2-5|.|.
TGTGCCAGCAGCCTTTCTTTGTACCAAGAGACCCAGTACTTC
CASSLSLYQETQYF